The next 28 T cell receptor beta chains were all read from a single sample in a study of radiation and T cells in renal cell carcinoma (dated by TCRdb to the early 2020s). Library preparation used the immunoSEQ multiplex PCR assay. What TCRdb holds here is the immuneACCESS table cut down to in-frame rearrangements. Part of the clones is not present; checked against another copy, under half of the missing clones reflect an unresolved V gene, and the others are unexplained. Across this sample there are around 130,000 clones, with 75% to 85% seen only once. Of the sample, approximately 2% is held by the ten largest clones. The sample's time point label, decoded: blood 2 weeks post-SBRT. In the paper's terms, the treatment or condition label means: 15 Gy SBRT to primary tumor, nephrectomy 4 weeks later. The specimen comprised blood, sampled from a patient whose treatment included radiotherapy and nephrectomy. These receptors all come from a woman aged 55-75 years with renal cell carcinoma.

This clone was detected only a few times. The chain combines TRBV19 with TRBJ1-1; D remains ambiguous. This CDR3 comprises 13 residues. Looked up from germline, CDR1 is LNHDA and CDR2 is SQIVND (reference sequence). With 5 bases removed from V and 3 bases from J, the gap between germline ends came to 10 bases. The CDR3 coding sequence is TGTGCCAGTAGTTACACGTTCTACACTGAAGCTTTCTTT. As protein: CASSYTFYTEAFF.

This clone turned up a few times. This sequence joins TRBV27 and TRBJ1-5; 10 nucleotides align to TRBD1. Germline CDR1 reads MNHEY; CDR2 reads SMNVEV (reference sequence). V lost 2 bases to trimming and J lost 4 bases; unmatched junction nucleotides: 2. This CDR3 spans 15 amino acids. CDR3 protein: CASSLLGQGNQPQHF. The CDR3 region has the DNA TGTGCCAGCAGTTTACTGGGACAGGGGAATCAGCCCCAGCATTTT.

This chain links TRBV10-3 with TRBJ1-1; TRBD1 might be the D (6 bases). Looked up from germline, CDR1 is ENHRY and CDR2 is SYGVKD. V was clipped by 5 bases and J by 8 bases, with 9 bases between them. The CDR3 is 11 amino acids. CDR3 amino acids: CAISLQGEAFF. For the CDR3, the DNA is TGTGCCATCAGTCTACAGGGAGAAGCTTTCTTT.

Only one count was recorded for this clone. This chain uses TRBV4-1 with TRBJ2-1; D is possibly TRBD1 or TRBD2 (5 bases each). CDR1 MGHRA and CDR2 YSYEKL come from the germline V gene. CDR3 size: 15 residues. Trimming stripped 2 bases from V and 5 bases from J, with 13 bases between. CDR3: CASSQLWDRNNEQFF. CDR3 sequence (DNA): TGCGCCAGCAGCCAACTATGGGACCGCAACAATGAGCAGTTCTTC.

The chain couples TRBV28 to TRBJ2-6, with D tentatively TRBD2 (5 bases). CDR3 size: 15 residues. Germline CDR1 and CDR2: MDHEN and SYDVKM. The ends were cut back, 10 bases at V and 2 bases at J, with 15 bases in the middle. The CDR3 region is CATSGGPTGANVLTF. In nucleotides, the CDR3 is TGTGCCACCTCAGGAGGACCCACTGGGGCCAACGTCCTGACTTTC.

The gene calls are TRBV19 and TRBJ2-1; the match to TRBD2 covers 7 bases. Trimming removed 4 bases from V and 5 bases from J; junction bases left unmatched: 5. The CDR3 runs to 14 residues. Germline V gives CDR1 LNHDA, CDR2 SQIVND (reference sequence). The CDR3 coding sequence is TGTGCCAGTAGTACTACCACTAGCGACAATGAGCAGTTCTTC. It specifies CASSTTTSDNEQFF.

The V call is TRBV5-4, the J call TRBJ1-1; D unresolved. The germline CDR1 and CDR2 sequences are SGHNT and YYREEE (reference sequence). The V end lost 2 bases, the J end lost 5 bases, and 10 bases lay between the germline ends. The length of the CDR3 is 13 residues. The CDR3 region is CASSFRGTTEAFF. CDR3 DNA sequence: TGTGCCAGCAGCTTTCGGGGTACGACTGAAGCTTTCTTT.

The chain couples TRBV4-1 to TRBJ2-7, with D perhaps assigned TRBD1 or TRBD2 (5 bases each). There are 17 residues in the CDR3. Trimming took off 0 bases at V and 0 bases at J, with 15 bases between the two ends. From germline, CDR1 is MGHRA and CDR2 YSYEKL. DNA for the CDR3: TGCGCCAGCAGCCAAGATGAGGGGATCGGGCGCTCCTACGAGCAGTACTTC. Translated, it gives CASSQDEGIGRSYEQYF.

V is TRBV27 and J is TRBJ1-2; possibly TRBD1 for D (5 bases). V was shortened by 2 bases and J by 5 bases, with 9 bases between the two germline ends. This CDR3 is 13 amino acids long. CDR1 is MNHEY and CDR2 is SMNVEV in the germline V gene (reference sequence). The CDR3 DNA reads TGTGCCAGCAGTTTAAAGGGGAGTTATGGCTACACCTTC. Its translation is CASSLKGSYGYTF.

V usage is TRBV9 and J usage is TRBJ1-1, with D possibly TRBD1 on 6 matching bases. Germline lookup yields CDR1 SGDLS and CDR2 YYNGEE. This CDR3 comprises 15 residues. V was clipped by 2 bases and J by 0 bases, with 11 bases between them. The DNA of the CDR3 is TGTGCCAGCAGCGTCTCCGGGACATTGAACACTGAAGCTTTCTTT. Its translation is CASSVSGTLNTEAFF.

The chain is built from TRBV11-2 and TRBJ2-7, with D possibly being TRBD2 (5 bases). Germline V lookup: CDR1 SGHAT, CDR2 FQNNGV. Trimming took off 4 bases at V and 0 bases at J, with 10 bases between the two ends. This CDR3 has 14 residues. This chain's CDR3 is CASSSSPSSYEQYF. CDR3 DNA: TGTGCCAGCAGCTCTAGCCCGAGCTCCTACGAGCAGTACTTC.

The CDR3 here is CASTKGAYNEQFF. The CDR3, as DNA: TGTGCCAGCACCAAAGGGGCCTACAATGAGCAGTTCTTC. The chain uses TRBV5-6 and TRBJ2-1, with D possibly matching TRBD1 (5 bases). Germline lookup yields CDR1 SGHDT and CDR2 YYEEEE. This CDR3 spans 13 amino acids. V was pared by 6 bases and J by 2 bases, with 9 bases between. The entire variable domain, with the rest obtained from reference TRBV5-6 and TRBJ2-1, is as follows: DAGVTQSPTHLIKTRGQQVTLRCSPKSGHDTVSWYQQALGQGPQFIFQYYEEEERQRGNFPDRFSGHQFPNYSSELNVNALLLGDSALYLCASTKGAYNEQFFGPGTRLTVL.

J is TRBJ1-1 and V is TRBV7-2, with a possible D match to TRBD1 (5 bases). With 5 bases removed from V and 11 bases from J, the gap between germline ends came to 21 bases. CDR1 and CDR2 (germline): SGHTA, FQGNSA. The CDR3 is made up of 14 amino acids. CDR3 DNA: TGTGCCAGCAGCCCCCCCGGTGGGGGGTTTGGGGCTTTCTTT. It encodes CASSPPGGGFGAFF.

This sequence joins TRBV7-8 and TRBJ2-5; D tentatively reads TRBD1 or TRBD2 (6 bases each). The CDR3 sequence is 15 residues long. Germline assignment: CDR1 SGHVS and CDR2 FQNEAQ. Between the trimmed V and J ends, which lost 1 base and 4 bases, there was a span of 13 bases. Here the CDR3 DNA reads TGTGCCAGCAGCTTAGTTAGCGGAGGGGGAGAGACCCAGTACTTC. Residues: CASSLVSGGGETQYF.

The chain is built from TRBV20-1 and TRBJ1-3; no clear D. CDR1 and CDR2 (germline): DFQATT, SNEGSKA (reference sequence). The CDR3 length is 11 residues. The V gene lost 7 bases and the J gene lost 3 bases, with 7 bases spanning the gap. DNA of the CDR3: TGCAGTGTTCTGGATGGAAACACCATATATTTT. Translating it yields CSVLDGNTIYF.

The chain is built from TRBV9 and TRBJ1-3, with 8 nucleotides matching TRBD1. Germline V gene data show CDR1 as SGDLS and CDR2 as YYNGEE. The junction had 6 bases not matched to a gene; V was cut back by 0 bases and J by 4 bases. The CDR3 spans 16 residues. The CDR3 here is CASSVAAQGAGNTIYF. The CDR3 nucleotides are TGTGCCAGCAGCGTAGCGGCCCAGGGGGCAGGAAACACCATATATTTT.

The chain recombines TRBV7-2 with TRBJ1-1; perhaps TRBD1 as D (6 bases). V shed 2 bases and J shed 4 bases, with 11 bases lying between them. The CDR3 totals 14 residues. Germline V CDR1 and CDR2: SGHTA, FQGNSA. The CDR3 sequence: CASSLSQGFTEAFF. The CDR3 DNA reads TGTGCCAGCAGCTTATCTCAGGGGTTCACTGAAGCTTTCTTT. Full variable domain (outside the CDR3, taken from reference TRBV7-2 and TRBJ1-1): GAGVSQSPSNKVTEKGKDVELRCDPISGHTALYWYRQSLGQGLEFLIYFQGNSAPDKSGLPSDRFSAERTGGSVSTLTIQRTQQEDSAVYLCASSLSQGFTEAFFGQGTRLTVV.

This clone was counted only a few times. V and J are TRBV6-6 and TRBJ1-5; 9 bases line up with TRBD1. The germline V gene encodes CDR1 MNHNY and CDR2 SVGAGI (reference sequence). CDR3 length equals 15 residues. V shed 5 bases, J shed 4 bases, and the junction held 6 bases outside the gene matches. The CDR3 DNA is TGTGCCAGCAGTCACCGGGACAGGGCAAATCAGCCCCAGCATTTT. It is translated as CASSHRDRANQPQHF.

This sequence joins TRBV7-6 and TRBJ1-3, with 8 bases that match TRBD1. CDR3 length: 14 amino acids. Germline trimming cut 5 bases from V and 4 bases from J; bases unmatched to any gene: 4. CDR1 is SGHVS and CDR2 is FNYEAQ in the germline V gene. This chain's CDR3 is CASSLTGVGNTIYF. The CDR3 DNA follows: TGTGCCAGCAGCCTGACAGGGGTGGGAAACACCATATATTTT. Looking up the rest from reference TRBV7-6 and TRBJ1-3 gives the full variable domain: GAGVSQSPRYKVTKRGQDVALRCDPISGHVSLYWYRQALGQGPEFLTYFNYEAQQDKSGLPNDRFSAERPEGSISTLTIQRTEQRDSAMYRCASSLTGVGNTIYFGEGSWLTVV.

The rearrangement joins TRBV10-1 to TRBJ2-7; D gene uncertain. This CDR3 comprises 13 residues. Trimming left V 3 bases short and J 3 bases short, with 9 bases between. Germline CDR1 is WNHNN and CDR2 is SYGVQD (reference sequence). CDR3 sequence reads: CASSDGYSYEQYF. CDR3 DNA sequence: TGCGCCAGCAGTGACGGGTACAGCTACGAGCAGTACTTC.

The chain recombines TRBV28 with TRBJ1-1; 7 positions match TRBD1. J lost 10 bases, V lost 2 bases, and 10 bases had no gene match. This CDR3 comprises 14 residues. Germline V gives CDR1 MDHEN, CDR2 SYDVKM. CDR3 protein: CASSLLRTGVGAFF. DNA of the CDR3: TGTGCCAGCAGTTTACTCCGAACAGGGGTTGGAGCTTTCTTT.

CDR3 amino acids: CASSLRQDRDGETQYF. CDR3 coding DNA: TGTGCCAGCAGCTTAAGGCAGGACAGGGATGGAGAGACCCAGTACTTC. The chain links TRBV7-9 to TRBJ2-5; 8 positions agree with TRBD1. V dropped 2 bases and J dropped 4; count of bases not matched to a gene: 9. CDR1 and CDR2 from the germline V gene are SEHNR and FQNEAQ (reference sequence). This CDR3 is built from 16 residues.

A single count supports this clone. The rearrangement joins TRBV4-2 to TRBJ2-1; 11 nucleotides align to TRBD2. CDR1 and CDR2 (germline): LGHNA, YNFKEQ. CDR3 length: 16 amino acids. The V and J ends lost 1 base and 5 bases, in that order; junction bases with no gene match: 4. The CDR3 DNA reads TGTGCCAGCAGCCAAGTCGGGACTAGCGGTCACAATGAGCAGTTCTTC. Its protein product is CASSQVGTSGHNEQFF.

The chain links TRBV28 to TRBJ2-4; 8 bases are shared with TRBD1. The germline V gene has CDR1 MDHEN and CDR2 SYDVKM. Losses at the gene ends were 6 bases for V and 7 bases for J; bases not matched to a gene: 2. The CDR3 contains 12 residues. CDR3: CASRRQGNIQYF. In nucleotides, the CDR3 is TGTGCCAGCAGACGACAGGGGAACATTCAGTACTTC.

The chain links TRBV4-3 to TRBJ1-3; 10 bases line up with TRBD1. Unmatched junction bases numbered 1, after V lost 1 base and J lost 7 bases. Germline CDR1 is LGHNA and CDR2 is YSLEER. The CDR3 has 14 amino acids. DNA of the CDR3: TGCGCCAGCAGCCAAGGACAGGGGGCCAACACCATATATTTT. Its protein product is CASSQGQGANTIYF.

The chain carries TRBV13 and TRBJ1-2; the D gene is possibly TRBD1 (6 bases). The CDR3 contains 13 residues. CDR1 PRHDT and CDR2 FYEKMQ come from the germline V gene (reference sequence). V lost 5 bases and J 6 bases, leaving 13 bases between the germline ends. This CDR3 is CASSPTGIDGYTF. The CDR3, as DNA: TGTGCCAGCAGCCCAACAGGGATTGATGGCTACACCTTC.

This clone was picked up one time. At one end, the junction sequence differs from germline, possibly due to a read error. The chain has TRBV7-7 and TRBJ2-1; either TRBD1 or TRBD2 may fit D (6 bases each). This CDR3 spans 14 amino acids. CDR1 and CDR2 from the germline V gene are SSHAT and FNYEAQ (reference sequence). The CDR3 region has the DNA TGTGCTAGCAGCTACCAGGGGCGGGAATCTGAGCAGTTCTTC. Its protein is CASSYQGRESEQFF.

This chain joins TRBV5-4 and TRBJ2-7; D gene ambiguous. The germline gives CDR1 SGHNT, CDR2 YYREEE (reference sequence). Trimming took 4 bases from V and 0 from J, leaving 14 bases between them. The CDR3 length is 15 residues. The CDR3 reads CASSQDATGSYEQYF. The DNA for the CDR3 is TGTGCCAGCAGCCAGGACGCCACCGGCTCCTACGAGCAGTACTTC.